This entry describes one T cell receptor (beta chain). No antigen is known for it. The record originates from a study of T cell responses to AZD1222 COVID-19 vaccine. Some clones are missing from TCRdb's copy, which holds only in-frame ones; the method was immunoSEQ multiplex PCR. The sample lists roughly 180,000 clones, more than 75% occurring once. The CDR3 totals 19 residues. V lost 0 bases and J lost 2; bases outside the gene matches: 7. Germline V gene lookup returns CDR1 MGHRA and CDR2 YSYEKL. Study-level findings and limits: Close to half of spike-specific TCRs reportedly recognize unmutated variant regions. Regions 160-218 and 743-854 dominated among vaccine-associated CD4 TCRs spanning spike. Clonal diversity was possibly underestimated, and the donors were mostly white British, with more females. At baseline, seropositivity was found in only six AZD1222 recipients.

The material was peripheral blood, obtained on day 0 of MenACWY control vaccination. The TCR comes from an adult in good health. V is TRBV4-1 and J is TRBJ2-3, with TRBD2 identical over 14 bases. The CDR3 sequence is CASSQDSWTSGGNTDTQYF. The CDR3 DNA reads as TGCGCCAGCAGCCAAGACAGTTGGACTAGCGGGGGGAACACAGATACGCAGTATTTT.